The 16 T cell receptor beta chains presented below share a single source sample, sequenced in a study of cytomegalovirus exposure and HLA in healthy donors. Primers: 60 Vbeta forward and 13 Jbeta reverse. Some clones are missing from TCRdb's copy, which holds only in-frame ones; the method was immunoSEQ multiplex PCR. The sample consists of under 140,000 clones, roughly 78% of them appearing once. The sequenced sample was PBMCs. The receptors shown here come from a woman aged 30 to 39 in good health and CMV-seronegative.

With regard to this clone: The same CDR3 arises from other DNA sequences in this sample as well. The chain carries TRBV30 and TRBJ1-1, with D uncertain. Trimming pared 0 bases from V and 1 base from J, leaving 6 bases between. Germline V lookup: CDR1 GTSNPN, CDR2 SVGIG (reference sequence). The CDR3 totals 13 residues. The DNA of the CDR3 is TGTGCCTGGAGTGTAGGCGGGAACACTGAAGCTTTCTTT. It is translated as CAWSVGGNTEAFF.

J is TRBJ2-5 and V is TRBV5-6; tentative D call: TRBD1 (6 bases). CDR3 length: 14 amino acids. V lost 0 bases, J lost 4 bases, and 10 bases lay in between. Germline V CDR1 and CDR2: SGHDT, YYEEEE. CDR3 amino acids: CASSLAGRGETQYF. The CDR3 coding sequence is TGTGCCAGCAGCTTGGCGGGCAGGGGAGAGACCCAGTACTTC.

V gene TRBV5-6 combines with J gene TRBJ2-1, with D perhaps matching TRBD2 (7 bases). The V gene lost 3 bases and the J gene lost 3 bases, with 25 bases spanning the gap. The CDR3 extends over 19 amino acids. Germline CDR1 is SGHDT and CDR2 is YYEEEE. CDR3 in DNA: TGTGCCAGCAGCTGGGGGGAGGGGGTACGTTCTACGGTCTACAATGAGCAGTTCTTC. Translated, it gives CASSWGEGVRSTVYNEQFF.

The rearrangement joins TRBV4-2 to TRBJ1-2, with no clear D. V lost 6 bases to trimming and J lost 0 bases, with 8 bases between them. The CDR3 runs to 13 residues. Per the germline V gene, CDR1 is LGHNA and CDR2 is YNFKEQ. In nucleotides, the CDR3 is TGTGCCAGCAGTTACAGCCCTAACTATGGCTACACCTTC. Amino acid sequence: CASSYSPNYGYTF.

V is TRBV5-4 and J is TRBJ1-1; D gene ambiguous. The V gene lost 0 bases and the J gene lost 7 bases, with 13 bases spanning the gap. Germline V CDR1 and CDR2: SGHNT, YYREEE (reference sequence). This CDR3 comprises 14 residues. For the CDR3, the DNA is TGTGCCAGCAGCTTGGATAGCGGGTCCAATGAAGCTTTCTTT. Its translation: CASSLDSGSNEAFF.

The chain has TRBV5-8 and TRBJ1-6; possible D gene TRBD1, 5 bases. The CDR3 spans 15 residues. The ends were cut back, 4 bases at V and 6 bases at J, with 14 bases in the middle. CDR1 SGHTS and CDR2 YDEGEE come from the germline V gene. The CDR3 DNA sequence: TGTGCCAGCAGCCCGGGGGACCGGAGTAATTCACCCCTCCACTTT. Its translation: CASSPGDRSNSPLHF.

This clone was seen just once. The V call is TRBV27, the J call TRBJ1-1; 7 bases are shared with TRBD1. The CDR3 runs to 13 residues. J lost 5 bases, V lost 5 bases, and 5 bases had no gene match. The germline gives CDR1 MNHEY, CDR2 SMNVEV (reference sequence). This CDR3 reads CASSKGGRTEAFF. The CDR3 region has the DNA TGTGCCAGCAGTAAAGGGGGCCGGACTGAAGCTTTCTTT.

V and J are TRBV27 and TRBJ2-7; TRBD1 matches at 7 bases. The germline CDR1 and CDR2 sequences are MNHEY and SMNVEV (reference sequence). Trimming cost V 5 bases and J 0 bases; bases outside gene matches: 4. The CDR3 loop spans 14 amino acids. The CDR3 here is CASSEGTVSYEQYF. The CDR3 DNA reads as TGTGCCAGCAGTGAGGGGACAGTCTCCTACGAGCAGTACTTC.

This sequence joins TRBV11-1 and TRBJ2-1, with TRBD1 matching over 10 bases. V trimming: 5 bases; J trimming: 3 bases; junction bases outside the gene matches: 7. Germline CDR1 is SGHAT and CDR2 is FQDESV (reference sequence). The CDR3 contains 16 residues. CDR3 amino acids: CASSIGQGGIYNEQFF. The CDR3, as DNA: TGTGCCAGCAGCATTGGACAGGGGGGGATCTACAATGAGCAGTTCTTC.

With regard to this clone: Its ends do not fully match the called genes, so a read error is possible. The same CDR3 also results from other DNA sequences found in this sample. The V gene is TRBV9, the J gene TRBJ1-6, with no clear D. CDR1 is SGDLS and CDR2 is YYNGEE in the germline V gene. The CDR3 sequence is 14 residues long. The CDR3, as DNA: TGTGCCAGCAGTGAAGGAGGGTCGGGATCACCCCTTCACTTT. Translating it yields CASSEGGSGSPLHF.

V gene TRBV18 combines with J gene TRBJ1-2, with TRBD1 matching over 8 bases. The CDR3 is made up of 16 amino acids. Germline CDR1 is KGHSH and CDR2 is LQKENI. V lost 1 base, J lost 2 bases, and 6 bases stayed unmatched. This CDR3 is CASSPLSGQGNYGYTF. The CDR3 DNA reads TGTGCCAGCTCACCACTTAGTGGACAGGGCAACTATGGCTACACCTTC.

In the case of this clone: The same CDR3 also results from other DNA sequences found in this sample. The chain has TRBV9 and TRBJ2-1, with TRBD2 identical over 10 bases. Germline V CDR1 and CDR2: SGDLS, YYNGEE. This CDR3 has 16 residues. Losses at the gene ends were 0 bases for V and 4 bases for J; bases not matched to a gene: 4. The CDR3: CASSVAWTSGYNEQFF. CDR3 nucleotide sequence: TGTGCCAGCAGCGTAGCTTGGACTAGCGGTTACAATGAGCAGTTCTTC. Together with reference TRBV9 and TRBJ2-1, the CDR3 gives the full variable domain: DSGVTQTPKHLITATGQRVTLRCSPRSGDLSVYWYQQSLDQGLQFLIQYYNGEERAKGNILERFSAQQFPDLHSELNLSSLELGDSALYFCASSVAWTSGYNEQFFGPGTRLTVL.

The chain couples TRBV5-1 to TRBJ1-6; D not certain. Trimming stripped 1 base from V and 9 bases from J, with 17 bases between. This CDR3 has 16 amino acids. CDR1 and CDR2 (germline): SGHRS, YFSETQ. CDR3 nucleotides: TGCGCCAGCAGCTTGCCTCGGGAACTCGGCAGTTCACCCCTCCACTTT. Encoded protein: CASSLPRELGSSPLHF.

This chain links TRBV29-1 with TRBJ1-1; D remains ambiguous. CDR1 is SQVTM, CDR2 ANQGSEA, per germline. CDR3 length: 13 residues. V lost 7 bases and J lost 0, with 12 bases in between. This CDR3 reads CSAAMVMNTEAFF. For the CDR3, the DNA is TGCAGCGCCGCGATGGTGATGAACACTGAAGCTTTCTTT.

The chain joins TRBV2 to TRBJ1-1; D call uncertain. The CDR3 has 15 residues. Germline CDR1 reads SNHLY; CDR2 reads FYNNEI. V shed 9 bases and J shed 0 bases, with 17 bases lying between them. The CDR3 protein is CARPGLGGMNTEAFF. The CDR3 region has the DNA TGTGCCAGGCCAGGTCTGGGTGGCATGAACACTGAAGCTTTCTTT.

The chain combines TRBV28 with TRBJ1-3, with D perhaps TRBD1 (6 bases). Trimming stripped 5 bases from V and 0 bases from J, with 14 bases between. In germline, CDR1 is MDHEN, CDR2 SYDVKM. The length of the CDR3 is 16 residues. In DNA, the CDR3 is TGTGCCAGCAGTCCACAGGGACGGCTCTCTGGAAACACCATATATTTT. It translates to CASSPQGRLSGNTIYF.